The 22 T cell receptor beta chains below all came from one sample that was sequenced in a study of OX40 agonist ivuxolimab in advanced cancers. Sequencing used immunoSEQ multiplex PCR; TCRdb keeps in-frame clones, though not all of them. The sample consists of roughly 30,000 clones, more than 85% of them appearing once. The sequences come from CD4+ or CD8+ T cells sorted from blood, collected in a trial of the OX40 agonist ivuxolimab. The receptors derive from an adult with an advanced solid tumor such as melanoma, head and neck, liver or kidney cancer.

This chain joins TRBV6-4 and TRBJ2-1; 7 bases are shared with TRBD2. Germline V CDR1 and CDR2: MRHNA, SNTAGT. The CDR3 consists of 15 residues. V was pared by 6 bases and J by 0 bases, with 5 bases of the junction left unmatched. This CDR3 is CASSPLAPSYNEQFF. Written as DNA, the CDR3 is TGTGCCAGCAGCCCACTAGCGCCCTCCTACAATGAGCAGTTCTTC.

CDR3 DNA: TGTGCCAGCAGCCCTGGGTCTTGGGGGGGCGATGAGCAGTACTTC. This translates into CASSPGSWGGDEQYF. The V call is TRBV7-2, the J call TRBJ2-7; weak D call: TRBD2 (7 bases). Between the trimmed V and J ends, which lost 5 bases and 7 bases, there was a span of 21 bases. The CDR3 has 15 amino acids. Germline V gene data show CDR1 as SGHTA and CDR2 as FQGNSA.

The chain has TRBV5-1 and TRBJ2-1; 14 bases align to TRBD2. V lost 4 bases to trimming and J lost 7 bases; unmatched junction nucleotides: 4. This CDR3 is built from 15 residues. Germline CDR1 SGHRS, CDR2 YFSETQ. CDR3 nucleotide sequence: TGCGCCAGCAGCGGGACTAGCGGGAGTTCTAATGAGCAGTTCTTC. It encodes CASSGTSGSSNEQFF. Full variable domain (outside the CDR3, taken from reference TRBV5-1 and TRBJ2-1): KAGVTQTPRYLIKTRGQQVTLSCSPISGHRSVSWYQQTPGQGLQFLFEYFSETQRNKGNFPGRFSGRQFSNSRSEMNVSTLELGDSALYLCASSGTSGSSNEQFFGPGTRLTVL.

J is TRBJ2-2 and V is TRBV30, with TRBD2 matching 12 bases. V shed 5 bases, J shed 2 bases, and the junction held 3 bases outside the gene matches. The germline V gene encodes CDR1 GTSNPN and CDR2 SVGIG (reference sequence). The CDR3 extends over 15 amino acids. The CDR3 sequence: CAWSGLAGNTGELFF. As DNA, the CDR3 is TGTGCCTGGTCCGGACTAGCGGGAAACACCGGGGAGCTGTTTTTT.

The chain employs TRBV15 and TRBJ1-5; 8 bases map to TRBD1. Germline assignment: CDR1 LNHNV and CDR2 YYDKDF (reference sequence). The CDR3 spans 15 residues. Trimming cost V 1 base and J 5 bases; bases outside gene matches: 4. CDR3 nucleotide sequence: TGTGCCACCAGCAGAGGGACAGGGTCGGATCAGCCCCAGCATTTT. It yields the protein CATSRGTGSDQPQHF.

V and J are TRBV28 and TRBJ1-4; 7 nucleotides agree with TRBD1. In germline, CDR1 is MDHEN, CDR2 SYDVKM. The CDR3 covers 15 residues. Germline trimming cut 2 bases from V and 5 bases from J; bases unmatched to any gene: 5. The CDR3 nucleotides are TGTGCCAGCAGTTTAAGGCCCAGGGGGAATGAAAAACTGTTTTTT. Translation gives CASSLRPRGNEKLFF. Filled out from reference TRBV28 and TRBJ1-4, the complete variable domain reads DVKVTQSSRYLVKRTGEKVFLECVQDMDHENMFWYRQDPGLGLRLIYFSYDVKMKEKGDIPEGYSVSREKKERFSLILESASTNQTSMYLCASSLRPRGNEKLFFGSGTQLSVL.

The CDR3 loop is CASSVQASGETQYF. Here the CDR3 DNA reads TGTGCCAGCAGCGTACAAGCTAGCGGTGAGACCCAGTACTTC. The rearrangement joins TRBV5-4 to TRBJ2-5; 7 bases are a match to TRBD2. V lost 4 bases, J lost 5 bases, and 8 bases stayed unmatched. Germline CDR1 is SGHNT and CDR2 is YYREEE (reference sequence). The CDR3 covers 14 residues.

The chain joins TRBV4-3 to TRBJ2-1; D is perhaps TRBD1 (5 bases). Trimming took off 1 base at V and 5 bases at J, with 15 bases between the two ends. CDR3 size: 16 residues. CDR1 and CDR2 (germline): LGHNA, YSLEER. The CDR3 sequence: CASSQGIGRVDNEQFF. The CDR3 DNA follows: TGCGCCAGCAGCCAAGGAATAGGCAGGGTCGACAATGAGCAGTTCTTC.

J is TRBJ2-7 and V is TRBV6-5, with D unresolved. In germline, CDR1 is MNHEY, CDR2 SVGAGI. Trimming stripped 2 bases from V and 2 bases from J, with 13 bases between. This CDR3 region has 15 residues. CDR3 DNA: TGTGCCAGCAGTTACGGCTCGGCAGGTACCTACGAGCAGTACTTC. Amino acids: CASSYGSAGTYEQYF.

The J gene is TRBJ2-7, the V gene TRBV4-1; 12 positions agree with TRBD2. CDR1 is MGHRA and CDR2 is YSYEKL in the germline V gene. Losses at the gene ends were 4 bases for V and 0 bases for J; bases not matched to a gene: 13. The CDR3 loop spans 19 amino acids. The CDR3 region has the DNA TGCGCCAGCAGCCTTCGGACTAGCGGGGTTATAAGCGGCTCCTACGAGCAGTACTTC. Its protein is CASSLRTSGVISGSYEQYF.

The chain has TRBV29-1 and TRBJ2-1; tentatively, D is TRBD1 (5 bases). V gave up 3 bases and J gave up 9 bases, with 9 bases separating them. Per the germline V gene, CDR1 is SQVTM and CDR2 is ANQGSEA. The CDR3 runs 11 residues. CDR3 residues: CSVDHQGEQFF. Written as DNA, the CDR3 is TGCAGCGTTGATCATCAGGGTGAGCAGTTCTTC.

This rearrangement joins TRBV19 to TRBJ1-5, with TRBD1 as a possible D gene (5 bases). Germline CDR1 and CDR2: LNHDA and SQIVND (reference sequence). The CDR3 contains 15 residues. Trimming took 4 bases from V and 2 from J, leaving 12 bases between them. The CDR3 loop reads CASSTWGEGNQPQHF. CDR3 DNA sequence: TGTGCCAGTAGTACCTGGGGGGAGGGCAATCAGCCCCAGCATTTT.

V gene TRBV9 combines with J gene TRBJ2-3; no firm D call. Trimming cost V 4 bases and J 6 bases, with 15 bases left between them. In germline, CDR1 is SGDLS, CDR2 YYNGEE. CDR3 length: 14 amino acids. CDR3 region: CASSPRSVGDTQYF. CDR3 DNA sequence: TGTGCCAGCAGCCCCCGATCAGTGGGCGATACGCAGTATTTT.

The genes are TRBV6-4 and TRBJ1-1; possible D gene TRBD1, 6 bases. This CDR3 comprises 13 residues. Trimming left V 5 bases short and J 1 base short, with 8 bases between. Germline CDR1 MRHNA, CDR2 SNTAGT. The CDR3 is CASSRTANTEAFF. The CDR3 DNA sequence: TGTGCCAGCAGTAGGACAGCGAACACTGAAGCTTTCTTT.

The DNA for the CDR3 is TGTGCCAGCAGCCCGGGGGACAGGGAAGGCTATGGCTACACCTTC. Translation: CASSPGDREGYGYTF. The gene calls are TRBV9 and TRBJ1-2; 9 nucleotides line up with TRBD1. The CDR3 consists of 15 residues. Per the germline V gene, CDR1 is SGDLS and CDR2 is YYNGEE. V gave up 4 bases and J gave up 4 bases; unmatched junction bases: 8.

This chain connects TRBV6-5 to TRBJ2-7; a possible D gene is TRBD2 (5 bases). The CDR3 has 16 amino acids. Per the germline V gene, CDR1 is MNHEY and CDR2 is SVGAGI. Trimming stripped 0 bases from V and 7 bases from J, with 19 bases between. The CDR3 protein is CASSYSRGWASLEQYF. The CDR3 DNA reads as TGTGCCAGCAGTTACTCGAGAGGGTGGGCCTCGCTAGAGCAGTACTTC.

The chain employs TRBV6-6 and TRBJ2-7; D might be TRBD1 or TRBD2, each matching 6 bases. Trimming took 2 bases from V and 4 from J, leaving 12 bases between them. Looked up from germline, CDR1 is MNHNY and CDR2 is SVGAGI (reference sequence). The CDR3 is 14 residues long. The CDR3 nucleotides read TGTGCCAGCAGTTACACGGGGGCGCTATACGAGCAGTACTTC. Amino acid sequence: CASSYTGALYEQYF.

The sample holds one count of this clone. J is TRBJ2-7 and V is TRBV2; no definite D call. There are 11 residues in the CDR3. V dropped 1 base and J dropped 9 bases, with 7 bases sitting between them. Germline-derived CDR1 and CDR2 are SNHLY and FYNNEI. This chain's CDR3 is CASSEGVGQYF. CDR3 nucleotides: TGTGCCAGCAGTGAAGGAGTGGGGCAGTACTTC. The whole variable domain, remainder taken from reference TRBV2 and TRBJ2-7, is EPEVTQTPSHQVTQMGQEVILRCVPISNHLYFYWYRQILGQKVEFLVSFYNNEISEKSEIFDDQFSVERPDGSNFTLKIRSTKLEDSAMYFCASSEGVGQYFGPGTRLTVT.

The chain has TRBV7-9 and TRBJ1-4, with no clear D. The V end lost 0 bases, the J end lost 2 bases, and 1 base lay between the germline ends. The germline gives CDR1 SEHNR, CDR2 FQNEAQ (reference sequence). The CDR3 extends over 13 amino acids. This chain's CDR3 is CASSLATNEKLFF. Written as DNA, the CDR3 is TGTGCCAGCAGCTTAGCTACTAATGAAAAACTGTTTTTT.

The chain carries TRBV27 and TRBJ2-7, with D perhaps TRBD1 (6 bases). This CDR3 has 14 amino acids. The germline CDR1 and CDR2 sequences are MNHEY and SMNVEV (reference sequence). V shed 5 bases and J shed 0 bases, with 11 bases lying between them. The CDR3 bases are TGTGCCAGCAGTCCGGACAGTAGCTCCTACGAGCAGTACTTC. It encodes CASSPDSSSYEQYF.

This clone was counted a single time. The V gene is TRBV6-6, the J gene TRBJ2-7; the match to TRBD2 covers 8 bases. Germline values: CDR1 MNHNY, CDR2 SVGAGI (reference sequence). This CDR3 has 15 residues. The V gene end was trimmed by 5 bases and the J gene end by 6 bases; junction bases not matched to a gene: 12. In nucleotides, the CDR3 is TGTGCCAGCAGTCCTAACCCGGGACTAGGGACCGAGCAGTACTTC. This sequence encodes CASSPNPGLGTEQYF.

V gene TRBV9 combines with J gene TRBJ2-1, with 7 bases that match TRBD2. Germline CDR1 is SGDLS and CDR2 is YYNGEE. The CDR3 spans 17 residues. The V gene end was trimmed by 3 bases and the J gene end by 0 bases; junction bases not matched to a gene: 9. The CDR3 sequence is CASSAPTSVSSYNEQFF. In DNA, the CDR3 is TGTGCCAGCAGCGCCCCCACTAGCGTTAGCTCCTACAATGAGCAGTTCTTC.